A single sample is the source of the 20 T cell receptor beta chains below, sequenced in a study of T cell responses to AZD1222 COVID-19 vaccine. Sequenced by immunoSEQ multiplex PCR; TCRdb stores in-frame clones only, minus some. The sample lists 130,000 or so clones; 86% were seen once. The sequencing used peripheral blood, collected on day 0 of AZD1222 vaccination. The receptors were gathered from an adult in good health.

This clone occurred once. The rearrangement links TRBV6-5 to TRBJ2-1; 7 nucleotides match TRBD1. V gave up 2 bases and J gave up 5 bases; unmatched junction bases: 3. From germline, CDR1 is MNHEY and CDR2 SVGAGI. The CDR3 is made up of 14 amino acids. CDR3 in amino acids: CASSYLGTDNEQFF. The CDR3 DNA reads TGTGCCAGCAGTTACCTCGGGACAGACAATGAGCAGTTCTTC.

The chain carries TRBV5-8 and TRBJ2-7; TRBD1 agrees at 8 bases. Trimming took 5 bases from V and 0 from J; bases not matched to a gene: 7. The CDR3 is 15 amino acids. Germline assignment: CDR1 SGHTS and CDR2 YDEGEE. The DNA of the CDR3 is TGTGCCAGCAGACCCCGGACAGGGCGCTCCTACGAGCAGTACTTC. Translating it yields CASRPRTGRSYEQYF.

This chain joins TRBV10-3 and TRBJ2-7; weak D call: TRBD2 (5 bases). Deletions cut 3 bases from V and 0 bases from J, with 18 bases between. The CDR3 contains 17 residues. CDR1 is ENHRY and CDR2 is SYGVKD in the germline V gene. The chain's CDR3 is CAISEALVGASSYEQYF. CDR3 nucleotides: TGTGCCATCAGTGAAGCTCTGGTGGGAGCAAGCTCCTACGAGCAGTACTTC.

CDR3 coding DNA: TGTGCCAGCAGTTACCTTAGTAGCTCCTACGAGCAGTACTTC. It is translated as CASSYLSSSYEQYF. This rearrangement joins TRBV6-5 to TRBJ2-7; D is unresolved. V lost 2 bases and J 0 bases, leaving 8 bases between the germline ends. Germline V lookup: CDR1 MNHEY, CDR2 SVGAGI. The CDR3 is 14 amino acids.

V and J are TRBV7-6 and TRBJ2-1, with 13 bases identical to TRBD2. Trimming cost V 5 bases and J 9 bases; bases outside gene matches: 7. The CDR3 is made up of 15 amino acids. Germline CDR1 reads SGHVS; CDR2 reads FNYEAQ. The chain's CDR3 is CASSRGTSGTGEQFF. In DNA, the CDR3 is TGTGCCAGCAGCCGAGGGACTAGCGGGACCGGTGAGCAGTTCTTC.

The genes are TRBV7-9 and TRBJ2-2; D uncertain. This CDR3 comprises 14 residues. Germline loops: CDR1 SEHNR, CDR2 FQNEAQ (reference sequence). V lost 3 bases and J 6 bases, leaving 11 bases between the germline ends. CDR3 DNA sequence: TGTGCCAGCAGCTTTGATCCGGTCGCCGGGGAGCTGTTTTTT. Translation gives CASSFDPVAGELFF.

The sample holds a few counts of this clone. J is TRBJ1-4 and V is TRBV9, with D hard to call. Looked up from germline, CDR1 is SGDLS and CDR2 is YYNGEE. The V gene lost 1 base and the J gene lost 7 bases, with 17 bases spanning the gap. CDR3 length equals 16 residues. CDR3 sequence (DNA): TGTGCCAGCAGCGTATCCGGTAACCGGGAGAGTGAAAAACTGTTTTTT. The encoded protein is CASSVSGNRESEKLFF.

This rearrangement joins TRBV7-2 to TRBJ1-2; tentatively, D is TRBD1 (5 bases). This CDR3 is 18 amino acids long. Germline assignment: CDR1 SGHTA and CDR2 FQGNSA. V was cut by 4 bases and J by 6 bases, with 27 bases left in between. Here the CDR3 DNA reads TGTGCCAGCAGCTCTCGGAGACAGTCCGAGTATGGAGGACATGGCTACACCTTC. Translation: CASSSRRQSEYGGHGYTF.

This clone was observed a few times. The chain employs TRBV6-1 and TRBJ2-1; 7 bases fit TRBD2. Germline trimming cut 4 bases from V and 10 bases from J; bases unmatched to any gene: 19. The germline CDR1 and CDR2 sequences are MNHNS and SASEGT. The CDR3 is 17 amino acids. In DNA form, the CDR3 reads TGTGCCAGCAGTGCCCGACTAGCCCCAGGGCTTCGCCCGGAGCAGTTCTTC. Encoded protein: CASSARLAPGLRPEQFF.

The gene calls are TRBV19 and TRBJ1-2, with TRBD1 matching over 7 bases. This CDR3 is built from 14 residues. CDR1 and CDR2 (germline): LNHDA, SQIVND (reference sequence). V lost 2 bases to trimming and J lost 4 bases; unmatched junction nucleotides: 4. The CDR3 DNA sequence: TGTGCCAGTAGTATATTGGCAGGGGGCTATGGCTACACCTTC. Amino acid sequence: CASSILAGGYGYTF.

The chain combines TRBV21-1 with TRBJ2-5; TRBD1 is the table's D call and was not checked against the DNA. TRBV21-1 is a pseudogene segment. The CDR3 has 15 amino acids. CDR3 sequence: CASRRDRGREKTQYF. The CDR3 coding sequence is TGTGCCAGCAGGCGGGACAGGGGGCGCGAAAAGACCCAGTACTTC.

The rearrangement uses TRBV27 and TRBJ1-3; 7 positions match TRBD1. In germline, CDR1 is MNHEY, CDR2 SMNVEV (reference sequence). J gave up 4 bases and V 5 bases, and 5 bases lay outside the gene matches. There are 14 residues in the CDR3. CDR3 bases: TGTGCCAGCAGTCAGCAGGGGGGAGGAAACACCATATATTTT. Translation: CASSQQGGGNTIYF.

The V call is TRBV18, the J call TRBJ1-2; 7 bases fit TRBD1. Germline CDR1 and CDR2: KGHSH and LQKENI. The CDR3 runs to 17 residues. With V trimmed by 2 bases and J by 2 bases, 11 bases remained unmatched. Written as DNA, the CDR3 is TGTGCCAGCTCACCAGGTGTGGGACAGTTTGCCAACTATGGCTACACCTTC. Its translation: CASSPGVGQFANYGYTF.

This clone has only one observation. The CDR3 here is CASSLSRRGGGYTF. The CDR3 bases are TGTGCCAGCAGTTTATCCAGACGGGGCGGGGGCTACACCTTC. The chain combines TRBV27 with TRBJ1-2; D possibly corresponds to TRBD1 (5 bases). This CDR3 has 14 amino acids. V was trimmed by 0 bases and J by 8 bases, leaving 13 bases between them. The germline CDR1 and CDR2 sequences are MNHEY and SMNVEV (reference sequence).

V and J are TRBV7-2 and TRBJ1-2; D gene uncertain. V lost 4 bases to trimming and J lost 2 bases, with 11 bases between them. Germline CDR1 SGHTA, CDR2 FQGNSA. The CDR3 covers 14 residues. The CDR3 DNA sequence: TGTGCCAGCAGCTCACCGCCAGAGAACTATGGCTACACCTTC. This gives the protein CASSSPPENYGYTF.

V gene TRBV12-3 or TRBV12-4 combines with J gene TRBJ2-3; 8 nucleotides align to TRBD2. The J segment lost 3 bases and the V segment lost 6 bases, leaving 2 bases of the junction unmatched. CDR3 size: 13 residues. In DNA form, the CDR3 reads TGTGCCAGCAGGGCTAGCGGGACAGATACGCAGTATTTT. Translation: CASRASGTDTQYF.

J is TRBJ2-2 and V is TRBV7-2; 10 positions agree with TRBD2. The CDR3 has 16 residues. CDR1 SGHTA and CDR2 FQGNSA come from the germline V gene. With V trimmed by 2 bases and J by 6 bases, 6 bases remained unmatched. CDR3 amino acids: CASSLRRLAGAGELFF. DNA of the CDR3: TGTGCCAGCAGCTTAAGGAGGCTAGCGGGAGCCGGGGAGCTGTTTTTT. The full variable domain, completed using reference TRBV7-2 and TRBJ2-2, is GAGVSQSPSNKVTEKGKDVELRCDPISGHTALYWYRQSLGQGLEFLIYFQGNSAPDKSGLPSDRFSAERTGGSVSTLTIQRTQQEDSAVYLCASSLRRLAGAGELFFGEGSRLTVL.

The table lists this clone with a few counts. This sequence joins TRBV28 and TRBJ1-1, with D possibly TRBD1 on 6 matching bases. This CDR3 is 13 amino acids long. Germline V gene data show CDR1 as MDHEN and CDR2 as SYDVKM. V dropped 6 bases and J dropped 5 bases, with 13 bases sitting between them. Written as DNA, the CDR3 is TGTGCCAGCAGACAGGGAGGGGGAACTGAAGCTTTCTTT. Its protein is CASRQGGGTEAFF.

This clone has a handful of counts. V is TRBV27 and J is TRBJ2-1, with D perhaps matching TRBD1 (5 bases). Germline V lookup: CDR1 MNHEY, CDR2 SMNVEV (reference sequence). CDR3 length: 16 residues. Between the trimmed V and J ends, which lost 6 bases and 3 bases, there was a span of 18 bases. Here the CDR3 reads CASSRQQVIFYNEQFF. CDR3 nucleotides: TGTGCCAGCAGCCGACAACAGGTGATCTTCTACAATGAGCAGTTCTTC.

The chain employs TRBV10-3 and TRBJ1-1; D is possibly TRBD1 (5 bases). This CDR3 region has 13 residues. CDR1 is ENHRY, CDR2 SYGVKD, per germline. Trimming pared 4 bases from V and 1 base from J, leaving 7 bases between. CDR3 amino acids: CAISVQGNTEAFF. The CDR3 DNA sequence: TGTGCCATCAGTGTCCAGGGGAACACTGAAGCTTTCTTT.